This TCR beta chain was observed in a study of shared clonotypes between healthy human individuals. In the study overall: There were three CD4 naive, three CD4 memory, two CD8 naive and one CD8 memory plates per donor. Study conclusions and caveats: Sharing across four donors was seen in 5% to 5.5% of naive CD4 clonotypes. Estimated richness values were generally larger in naive subsets than in memory subsets.

Trimming removed 0 bases at V and 3 bases at J, with 10 bases between. This CDR3 spans 15 amino acids. CDR1 is SGHAT, CDR2 FQNNGV, per germline. Remarks on this clone: No antigen is known for it. The sample holds other DNA sequences that translate to the same CDR3.

Per the authors' pipeline: Junction-only sequences produced by ImmunoSEQ had no quality scores, so filtering differed. The table came from immunoSEQ multiplex PCR; TCRdb's copy has only in-frame clones and leaves some out. V and J calls and clone size follow that table, whereas D and trimming were derived from the DNA. This table has millions of clones, 93% appearing once. V usage is TRBV11-2 and J usage is TRBJ2-3, with D perhaps matching TRBD1 or TRBD2 (7 bases each). The sequenced sample was naive CD4+ T cells from PBMCs. Subset given: CD45RA+ positively selected. The sequence was obtained from a man between 18 and 29 years old in good health. Some clones in this sample may be carry-over from other donors' samples. CDR3 protein: CASSLDRGGTDTQYF. The DNA of the CDR3 is TGTGCCAGCAGCTTAGACAGGGGGGGGACAGATACGCAGTATTTT.